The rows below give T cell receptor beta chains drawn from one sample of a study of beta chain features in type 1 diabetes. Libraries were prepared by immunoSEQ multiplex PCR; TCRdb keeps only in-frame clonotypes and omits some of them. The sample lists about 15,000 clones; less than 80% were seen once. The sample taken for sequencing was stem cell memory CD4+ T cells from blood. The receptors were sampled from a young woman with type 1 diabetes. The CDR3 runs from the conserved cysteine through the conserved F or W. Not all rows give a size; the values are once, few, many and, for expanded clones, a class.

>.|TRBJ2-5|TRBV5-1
CASSLPSLAGSGETQYF
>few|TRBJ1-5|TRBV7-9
CASSPRGDSNQPQHF
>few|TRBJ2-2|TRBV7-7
CASSPRTGRDTGELFF
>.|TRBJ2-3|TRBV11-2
CASSLVGTGEDTQYF
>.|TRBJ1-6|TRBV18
CASSRGSPRDTKQLGSYNSPLHF
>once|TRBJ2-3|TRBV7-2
CASSLRRVPAQYF
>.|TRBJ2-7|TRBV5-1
CASSLEPGDSYEQYF
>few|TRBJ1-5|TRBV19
CASSRARDRRNQPQHF
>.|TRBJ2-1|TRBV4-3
CASSQVGVRGPYNEQFF
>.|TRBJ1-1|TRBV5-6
CASSLDKGGAFF
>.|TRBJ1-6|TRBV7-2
CASSLSPRGLNSPLHF
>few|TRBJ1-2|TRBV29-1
CSVDSRDSYGYTF
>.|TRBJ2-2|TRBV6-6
CASSYRSTSGGLFF
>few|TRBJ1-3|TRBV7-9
CASSLAYRHGNTIYF
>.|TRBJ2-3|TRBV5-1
CASSLGPNGASTDTQYF
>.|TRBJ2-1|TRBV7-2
CASSPRPSGIGNEQFF
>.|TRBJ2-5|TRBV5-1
CASSLGQGAPLQETQYF
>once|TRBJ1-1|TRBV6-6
CASRRDTRNTEAFF
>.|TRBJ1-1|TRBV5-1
CASSPGDNTEAFF
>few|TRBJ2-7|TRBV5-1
CASTPTSGVPSEQYF
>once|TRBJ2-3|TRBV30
CAWSVLGGRGDTQYF
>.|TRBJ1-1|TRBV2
CASSGQGHTEAFF
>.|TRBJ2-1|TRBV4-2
CASSLLGEGDVNEQFF
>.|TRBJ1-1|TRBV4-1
CASSPCEAFF
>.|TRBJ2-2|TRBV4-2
CASSQDRVDGELFF
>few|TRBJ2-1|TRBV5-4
CASSQGQSSYNEQFF
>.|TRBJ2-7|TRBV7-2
CASSSLFGGGSMQQYF
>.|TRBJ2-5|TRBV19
CASGIRPDSGLETQYF
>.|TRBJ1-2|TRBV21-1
CASSKVASWDYGYTF
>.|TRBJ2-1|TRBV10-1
CASSEDRAGGNEQFF
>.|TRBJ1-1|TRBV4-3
CASSQDKERSGGPEAFF
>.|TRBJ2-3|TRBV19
CASSGPGVEGRWQYF
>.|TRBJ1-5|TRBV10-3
CAISEGTGGQPQHF
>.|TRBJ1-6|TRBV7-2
CASNPAGTGSNSPLHF
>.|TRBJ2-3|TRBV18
CASSEGGATDTQYF
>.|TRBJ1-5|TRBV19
CASSEGRGQPQHF